What follows are 26 T cell receptor beta chains derived from one specimen sequenced in a study of cytomegalovirus exposure and HLA in healthy donors. Both 60 Vbeta primers and 13 Jbeta primers went into the PCR. Here immunoSEQ multiplex PCR was the method, and the copy in TCRdb shows in-frame clones only, minus some. Among about 120,000 clones listed, more than 65% were seen once. The sample was PBMCs. The receptor source for this set is a man aged 35 to 55 in good health and CMV-seropositive.

The V and J genes are TRBV7-2 and TRBJ1-6; possibly TRBD1 for D (6 bases). The germline V gene encodes CDR1 SGHTA and CDR2 FQGNSA. The CDR3 is 14 amino acids. The germline V and J ends were trimmed by 5 bases and 6 bases, with 11 bases remaining between them. CDR3 protein: CASSPDSFNSPLHF. The DNA for the CDR3 is TGTGCCAGCAGCCCGGACAGCTTTAATTCACCCCTCCACTTT.

The sample holds one count of this clone. The V call is TRBV4-3, the J call TRBJ2-2, with 8 bases lining up with TRBD1. Unmatched junction bases numbered 8, after V lost 2 bases and J lost 6 bases. The germline V gene has CDR1 LGHNA and CDR2 YSLEER. The CDR3 sequence is 16 residues long. The CDR3: CASSQITGGKAGELFF. CDR3 in DNA: TGCGCCAGCAGCCAAATAACAGGGGGAAAAGCCGGGGAGCTGTTTTTT.

This clone has a handful of counts. V and J are TRBV14 and TRBJ2-3; 11 nucleotides agree with TRBD2. The CDR3 length is 17 residues. The trim removed 2 bases at V and 0 bases at J, leaving 4 bases unmatched. Germline CDR1 SGHDN, CDR2 FVKESK. CDR3 in amino acids: CASSQLAGGTSTDTQYF. In DNA, the CDR3 is TGTGCCAGCAGCCAACTAGCGGGGGGAACTAGCACAGATACGCAGTATTTT.

This rearrangement joins TRBV7-2 to TRBJ2-2, with D possibly being TRBD1 (5 bases). Germline V CDR1 and CDR2: SGHTA, FQGNSA. V lost 0 bases and J 0 bases, leaving 17 bases between the germline ends. CDR3 length equals 19 residues. In DNA form, the CDR3 reads TGTGCCAGCAGCTTAGCACCGGGTGGGCAGGGAACGAACACCGGGGAGCTGTTTTTT. It yields the protein CASSLAPGGQGTNTGELFF.

The V gene is TRBV4-2, the J gene TRBJ2-3; 11 bases line up with TRBD2. The CDR3 contains 15 residues. The germline V gene has CDR1 LGHNA and CDR2 YNFKEQ. Trimming took 4 bases from V and 2 from J; bases not matched to a gene: 2. The CDR3 DNA follows: TGTGCCAGCAGCCCTAGCGGGGGGCTCACAGATACGCAGTATTTT. Its protein is CASSPSGGLTDTQYF.

This chain uses TRBV6-5 with TRBJ1-2; 8 bases line up with TRBD1. Germline trimming cut 5 bases from V and 0 bases from J; bases unmatched to any gene: 2. From germline, CDR1 is MNHEY and CDR2 SVGAGI. The CDR3 sequence is 14 residues long. The CDR3: CASSKTGANYGYTF. The CDR3 coding sequence is TGTGCCAGCAGTAAGACAGGGGCTAACTATGGCTACACCTTC.

The sample holds a few counts of this clone. The chain recombines TRBV6-1 with TRBJ2-4; D is possibly TRBD1 (6 bases). Germline V gene lookup returns CDR1 MNHNS and CDR2 SASEGT. The CDR3 is made up of 15 amino acids. Trimming cost V 5 bases and J 4 bases, with 15 bases left between them. CDR3 sequence (DNA): TGTGCCAGCAGTCAAGACAGGATGTCAAAAAACATTCAGTACTTC. This codes for CASSQDRMSKNIQYF.

The chain employs TRBV6-5 and TRBJ1-6; D may be TRBD1 (5 bases). V was cut by 0 bases and J by 7 bases, with 10 bases left in between. The length of the CDR3 is 15 residues. The germline CDR1 and CDR2 sequences are MNHEY and SVGAGI. Here the CDR3 reads CASSYSLAGNSPLHF. CDR3 nucleotides: TGTGCCAGCAGTTACTCTCTGGCAGGGAATTCACCCCTCCACTTT.

This chain links TRBV14 with TRBJ2-7; D unresolved. The CDR3 is 16 amino acids. V was trimmed by 4 bases and J by 1 base, leaving 17 bases between them. The germline V gene has CDR1 SGHDN and CDR2 FVKESK. The CDR3, as DNA: TGTGCCAGCAGCCTTCTCGGAGTGTATGGATCCTACGAGCAGTACTTC. It encodes CASSLLGVYGSYEQYF.

This clone was found a few times. J is TRBJ1-2 and V is TRBV14, with 8 bases matching TRBD1. The CDR3 extends over 15 amino acids. Looked up from germline, CDR1 is SGHDN and CDR2 is FVKESK. J lost 1 base, V lost 1 base, and 2 bases had no gene match. CDR3 in DNA: TGTGCCAGCAGCCAAGGGACAGGGCTTAACTATGGCTACACCTTC. It translates to CASSQGTGLNYGYTF.

V is TRBV11-2 and J is TRBJ1-1, with D possibly being TRBD1 (6 bases). The V gene lost 2 bases and the J gene lost 2 bases, with 9 bases spanning the gap. The CDR3 is 14 amino acids. In germline, CDR1 is SGHAT, CDR2 FQNNGV. The DNA for the CDR3 is TGTGCCAGCAGCTTACGGACAGACAACACTGAAGCTTTCTTT. Translated, it gives CASSLRTDNTEAFF. Full variable domain (remainder filled in from reference TRBV11-2 and TRBJ1-1): EAGVAQSPRYKIIEKRQSVAFWCNPISGHATLYWYQQILGQGPKLLIQFQNNGVVDDSQLPKDRFSAERLKGVDSTLKIQPAKLEDSAVYLCASSLRTDNTEAFFGQGTRLTVV.

The chain couples TRBV4-3 to TRBJ2-1; perhaps TRBD1 as D (6 bases). CDR3 size: 15 residues. From germline, CDR1 is LGHNA and CDR2 YSLEER. V was clipped by 3 bases and J by 8 bases, with 17 bases between them. CDR3 region: CASSQGVGRGHEQFF. CDR3 nucleotide sequence: TGCGCCAGCAGCCAGGGGGTGGGCAGGGGCCATGAGCAGTTCTTC.

The chain joins TRBV18 to TRBJ1-1; TRBD1 aligns across 8 bases. This CDR3 region has 12 residues. The V and J ends lost 6 bases and 6 bases, in that order; junction bases with no gene match: 3. Germline V lookup: CDR1 KGHSH, CDR2 LQKENI. This CDR3 reads CASSADRAEAFF. The CDR3 nucleotides are TGTGCCAGCTCTGCGGACAGGGCTGAAGCTTTCTTT.

The chain couples TRBV28 to TRBJ2-7; 8 nucleotides align to TRBD1. The CDR3 runs 15 residues. After removal of 1 base from V and 4 bases from J, the junction contained 6 bases not matched to a gene. Germline V CDR1 and CDR2: MDHEN, SYDVKM. The CDR3 DNA is TGTGCCAGCAGTTTATATTCCAGGGGGCTATACGAGCAGTACTTC. Amino acids: CASSLYSRGLYEQYF.

This sequence joins TRBV9 and TRBJ2-2; 12 bases agree with TRBD2. The CDR3 extends over 17 amino acids. V gave up 6 bases and J gave up 2 bases; unmatched junction bases: 8. CDR1 is SGDLS and CDR2 is YYNGEE in the germline V gene. The CDR3 DNA reads as TGTGCCAGCACTCAGGGGGGACTAGCGGGTAACACCGGGGAGCTGTTTTTT. As protein: CASTQGGLAGNTGELFF.

The V call is TRBV7-6, the J call TRBJ2-3; TRBD1 matches 8 bases. The CDR3 spans 15 residues. V was clipped by 2 bases and J by 1 base; unmatched bases: 2. The germline gives CDR1 SGHVS, CDR2 FNYEAQ. The CDR3 region is CASSLTGGRTDTQYF. CDR3 DNA: TGTGCCAGCAGCTTAACAGGGGGGCGCACAGATACGCAGTATTTT.

The J gene is TRBJ2-3, the V gene TRBV4-3, with 9 bases identical to TRBD2. V lost 0 bases and J lost 1; bases outside the gene matches: 5. CDR3 length: 17 residues. Per germline, CDR1 LGHNA and CDR2 YSLEER. CDR3 nucleotide sequence: TGCGCCAGCAGCCAAGATCTTGCGGGGGGGGGCACAGATACGCAGTATTTT. Protein: CASSQDLAGGGTDTQYF.

The chain links TRBV21-1 to TRBJ1-4; the table names TRBD1, a call not compared with the DNA. TRBV21-1 counts as a pseudogene. CDR3 length equals 15 residues. CDR3 DNA sequence: TGTGCCAGCAGCAATCCGGGACAGGGGAATGAAAAACTGTTTTTT. Its translation: CASSNPGQGNEKLFF.

The V call is TRBV9, the J call TRBJ1-3, with D tentatively TRBD1 (6 bases). This CDR3 spans 15 amino acids. Per germline, CDR1 SGDLS and CDR2 YYNGEE. V was trimmed by 4 bases and J by 2 bases, leaving 13 bases between them. The CDR3 coding sequence is TGTGCCAGCAGCCCAGGGGTCAGGGCTGGAAACACCATATATTTT. It specifies CASSPGVRAGNTIYF.

The rearrangement links TRBV28 to TRBJ1-6; no firm D call. The germline CDR1 and CDR2 sequences are MDHEN and SYDVKM. The V end lost 3 bases, the J end lost 8 bases, and 5 bases lay between the germline ends. The CDR3 is 12 residues long. The CDR3 DNA follows: TGTGCCAGCAGTTTCGGGGATTCACCCCTCCACTTT. Amino acid sequence: CASSFGDSPLHF.

The chain uses TRBV30 and TRBJ2-3; 7 positions agree with TRBD2. Germline V CDR1 and CDR2: GTSNPN, SVGIG (reference sequence). The CDR3 totals 12 residues. CDR3 in DNA: TGTACAGCGGGGAGTAGCACAGATACGCAGTATTTT. Protein: CTAGSSTDTQYF.

V gene TRBV11-2 combines with J gene TRBJ2-3; perhaps TRBD2 as D (6 bases). V was shortened by 5 bases and J by 7 bases, with 16 bases between the two germline ends. Germline CDR1 and CDR2: SGHAT and FQNNGV. CDR3 size: 14 residues. CDR3 region: CASSPGTSFNTQYF. DNA of the CDR3: TGTGCCAGCAGCCCAGGTACTAGCTTCAATACGCAGTATTTT.

This clone was counted a single time. This rearrangement joins TRBV9 to TRBJ1-2; 7 bases align to TRBD1. The CDR3 spans 19 residues. Germline CDR1 SGDLS, CDR2 YYNGEE. Unmatched junction bases numbered 19, after V lost 4 bases and J lost 1 base. CDR3 sequence: CASSSLRGDHQPNNYGYTF. In nucleotides, the CDR3 is TGTGCCAGCAGCTCGCTCAGGGGGGATCACCAACCCAATAACTATGGCTACACCTTC. The whole variable domain, filled in from reference TRBV9 and TRBJ1-2, reads DSGVTQTPKHLITATGQRVTLRCSPRSGDLSVYWYQQSLDQGLQFLIQYYNGEERAKGNILERFSAQQFPDLHSELNLSSLELGDSALYFCASSSLRGDHQPNNYGYTFGSGTRLTVV.

The chain uses TRBV19 and TRBJ1-1; 7 bases agree with TRBD1. CDR3 size: 14 residues. CDR1 is LNHDA, CDR2 SQIVND, per germline (reference sequence). V shed 4 bases and J 3 bases; nucleotides not matched to a gene: 5. CDR3 in amino acids: CASSNRGLDTEAFF. For the CDR3, the DNA is TGTGCCAGTAGTAACAGGGGTTTAGACACTGAAGCTTTCTTT. Combining the CDR3 with reference TRBV19 and TRBJ1-1 gives the whole variable domain DGGITQSPKYLFRKEGQNVTLSCEQNLNHDAMYWYRQDPGQGLRLIYYSQIVNDFQKGDIAEGYSVSREKKESFPLTVTSAQKNPTAFYLCASSNRGLDTEAFFGQGTRLTVV.

The genes are TRBV4-1 and TRBJ2-2, with 8 bases aligning to TRBD1. Unmatched junction bases numbered 13, after V lost 2 bases and J lost 11 bases. This CDR3 region has 16 residues. The germline V gene has CDR1 MGHRA and CDR2 YSYEKL. CDR3 sequence reads: CASSQPRGQASSELFF. In DNA form, the CDR3 reads TGCGCCAGCAGCCAACCCAGGGGGCAGGCGAGTAGTGAGCTGTTTTTT.

The chain employs TRBV29-1 and TRBJ2-2; TRBD1 agrees at 8 bases. V lost 5 bases, J lost 6 bases, and 5 bases stayed unmatched. The CDR3 is made up of 13 amino acids. Per the germline V gene, CDR1 is SQVTM and CDR2 is ANQGSEA. CDR3 region: CSVPQGAAGELFF. The CDR3 region has the DNA TGCAGCGTTCCCCAGGGGGCCGCCGGGGAGCTGTTTTTT.